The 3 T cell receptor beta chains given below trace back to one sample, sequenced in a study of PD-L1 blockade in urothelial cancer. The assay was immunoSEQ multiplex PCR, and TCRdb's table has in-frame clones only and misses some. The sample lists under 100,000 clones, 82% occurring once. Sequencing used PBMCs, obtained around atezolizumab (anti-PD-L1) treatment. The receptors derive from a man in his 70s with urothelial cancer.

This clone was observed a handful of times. CDR3 in amino acids: CASSDQGAGNEQFF. The CDR3, as DNA: TGCGCCAGCAGCGACCAGGGGGCTGGCAATGAGCAGTTCTTC. The rearrangement uses TRBV5-1 and TRBJ2-1; 8 bases are a match to TRBD1. The CDR3 contains 14 residues. Germline V lookup: CDR1 SGHRS, CDR2 YFSETQ. The trim removed 4 bases at V and 6 bases at J, leaving 6 bases unmatched.

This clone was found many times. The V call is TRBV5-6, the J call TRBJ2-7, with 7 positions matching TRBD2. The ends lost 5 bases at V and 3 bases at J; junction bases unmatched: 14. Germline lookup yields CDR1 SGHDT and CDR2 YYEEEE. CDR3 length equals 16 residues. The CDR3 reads CASSSPRTGGGYEQYF. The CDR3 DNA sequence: TGTGCCAGCAGTTCTCCCCGGACGGGCGGGGGCTACGAGCAGTACTTC.

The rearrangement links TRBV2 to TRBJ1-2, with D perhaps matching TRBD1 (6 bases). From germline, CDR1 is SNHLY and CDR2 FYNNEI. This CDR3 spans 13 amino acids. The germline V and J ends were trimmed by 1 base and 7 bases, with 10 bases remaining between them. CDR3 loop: CASSEEGVFGYTF. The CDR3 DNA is TGTGCCAGCAGTGAAGAGGGGGTCTTTGGCTACACCTTC.